This record looks at one T cell receptor (beta chain) sequence and its context. No antigen is known for it. The input lacks base qualities; no much larger clone sits a single base away. The donors belonged to the validation cohort of under 150 subjects, which was separate from the roughly 700-subject first cohort. The method was the immunoSEQ multiplex PCR assay. Per the authors' processing: A statistical classification framework was built to diagnose cytomegalovirus status from the catalog of TCR beta chain sequences. TCRdb mirrors the immuneACCESS table, restricted to in-frame sequences. Some clones are absent from its copies; in checked studies, under half trace to an unresolved V gene, and the reason for the others is unknown. The V and J calls and clone size were taken over from that table, and D and trimming were inferred from the DNA. Present in this sample are tens of thousands of clones, approximately 93% of which were seen just once. About 1.5% of the sample goes to the ten largest clones.

This sample is drawn from a study of cytomegalovirus exposure and HLA in healthy donors (dated by TCRdb to 2016 to 2017). Study-wide context: According to a later analysis, one platform produced both the roughly 120 validation repertoires and the 666 repertoires of the first cohort. To predict cytomegalovirus infection status, the study brought together high-throughput TCR immunosequencing, statistical association of individual TCRs with disease status, and machine learning. The study aimed to test whether cataloging public T cell receptors could reveal signatures of past pathogen exposure. In addition to the first cohort of around 670 subjects, a separate validation cohort of over 90 different subjects was used.

At the junction V is shortened by 3 bases and J by 2 bases, with 10 bases in between. Reading from cysteine to phenylalanine, the CDR3 counts 14 amino acids. Only the CDR3 part of the read is kept: 42 bases, read in frame from the first base. The germline V gene specifies SGHAT as CDR1 and FQNNGV as CDR2. Overall study outcomes, separate from this receptor: The authors suggested that the approach could potentially be generalized to other disease states and immunological phenotypes. A few of the identified cytomegalovirus-associated TCR beta chains were confirmed in vitro to be specific for cytomegalovirus antigens. A later analysis had no HLA typing for the validation cohort, so co-occurrence there was scored across all 110 or so repertoires. Of the cluster scores, around 95% were above 0 in a later analysis, which found that TCRs clustered in the first cohort also tended to co-occur in the 90 to 150 validation repertoires. Most TCR sequences were observed very rarely across donors, whereas some public TCRs were present in many individuals. The classifier was reported to diagnose cytomegalovirus status with high specificity and sensitivity in both the original cohort and the validation cohort. The study listed 164 TCR beta chains as associated with cytomegalovirus.

This clonotype originated in a man aged 18-30 years in good health and CMV-seropositive. The sequenced material came from PBMCs. Here the chain combines TRBV11-2 and TRBJ1-2; the best D guess is TRBD1, with 5 bases matching. The DNA reads TGTGCCAGCAGCTTGGCAGGGTTGAACTATGGCTACACCTTC. This translates into CASSLAGLNYGYTF.